Included here is one T cell receptor beta chain sequence, with context. Its matching antigen is unknown. Treatment denoted: some 20 received Ad26.COV2.S at low or high dose, single or two shots; roughly 5 received placebo; per-sample allocation not given. Vaccine and placebo recipients were sampled on day 63 after the first injection. Germline CDR1 reads MNHEY; CDR2 reads SVGEGT. Trimming removed 2 bases from V and 4 bases from J; junction bases left unmatched: 8. The CDR3 totals 15 residues. The entry originates in a study of Ad26.COV2.S vaccination and SARS-CoV-2 variants. About the study: The trial was COV1001 and the donor's arm was Ad26.COV2.S. Findings of the study overall: Substantial breadth was reported for post-vaccination spike-specific CD8+ and CD4+ T cells.

The protocol was immunoSEQ multiplex PCR, while the TCRdb copy is restricted to in-frame clones and leaves out a portion. The sample shows 300,000 to 400,000 clones, more than 75% of them seen only once. V usage is TRBV6-2 or TRBV6-3 and J usage is TRBJ2-7; 7 bases are a match to TRBD1. Sequencing was performed on peripheral blood, taken in a trial of Ad26.COV2.S vaccine versus placebo. The TCR comes from a person aged 18-60 years who received the Ad26.COV2.S COVID-19 vaccine or a placebo. CDR3 bases: TGTGCCAGCAGTTACCAAAGACAGGGCAATTACGAGCAGTACTTC. Encoded protein: CASSYQRQGNYEQYF.